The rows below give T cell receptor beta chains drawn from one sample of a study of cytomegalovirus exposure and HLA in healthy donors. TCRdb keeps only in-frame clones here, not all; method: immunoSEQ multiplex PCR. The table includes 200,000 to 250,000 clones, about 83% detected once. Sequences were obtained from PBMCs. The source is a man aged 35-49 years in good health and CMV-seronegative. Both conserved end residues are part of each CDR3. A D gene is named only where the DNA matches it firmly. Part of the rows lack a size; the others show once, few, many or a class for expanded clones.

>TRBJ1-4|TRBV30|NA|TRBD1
TGTGCCTGGAGTGTATCCGGGACAGTAAATGAAAAACTGTTTTTT
CAWSVSGTVNEKLFF
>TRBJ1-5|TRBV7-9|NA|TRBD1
TGTGCCAGCAGCATGTCGGGACAGGGGAACCAGCCCCAGCATTTT
CASSMSGQGNQPQHF
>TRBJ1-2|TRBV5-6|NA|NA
TGTGCCAGCAGCTGGGGAGGTGGCTACACCTTC
CASSWGGGYTF
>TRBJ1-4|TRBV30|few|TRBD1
TGTGCCTGGGGACTGACAGGGAATAATGAAAAACTGTTTTTT
CAWGLTGNNEKLFF
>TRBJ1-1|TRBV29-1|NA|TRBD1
TGCAGCGTCGGCCGACAGGGCTCAAAGAACACTGAAGCTTTCTTT
CSVGRQGSKNTEAFF
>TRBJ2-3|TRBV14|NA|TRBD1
TGTGCCAGCAGCCAAGACCGGACAGGGTTAGATACGCAGTATTTT
CASSQDRTGLDTQYF
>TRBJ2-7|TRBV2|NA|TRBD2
TGTGCCAGCACCGGGACTAGCGGGGCCTACGAGCAGTACTTC
CASTGTSGAYEQYF
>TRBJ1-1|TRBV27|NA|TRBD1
TGTGCCAGCAGACTAAACACCTGGACAGGGGGCTTTGGCACTGAAGCTTTCTTT
CASRLNTWTGGFGTEAFF
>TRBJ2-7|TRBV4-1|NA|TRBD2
TGCGCCAGCAGCCAAGAGGGGCTCGGGAGGGGGGACGAGCAGTACTTC
CASSQEGLGRGDEQYF
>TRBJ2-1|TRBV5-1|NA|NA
TGCGCCAGCAGCTTGGTACAGTACAATGAGCAGTTCTTC
CASSLVQYNEQFF
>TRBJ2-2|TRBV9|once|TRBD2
TGTGCCAGCAGCCCTAGGGGCGGGGGGGGCACCGGGGAGCTGTTTTTT
CASSPRGGGGTGELFF
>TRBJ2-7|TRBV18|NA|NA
TGTGCCAGCTCTCTCACTGCGACCTACGAGCAGTACTTC
CASSLTATYEQYF
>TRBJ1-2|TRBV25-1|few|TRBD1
TGTGCCAGCAGTGAATATGGACAGGGGTTGGGGGGCTACACCTTC
CASSEYGQGLGGYTF
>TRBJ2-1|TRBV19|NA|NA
TGTGCCAGTAGTAAGGACTCAGCCTACAATGAGCAGTTCTTC
CASSKDSAYNEQFF
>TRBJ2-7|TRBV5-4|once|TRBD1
TGTGCCAGCAGCGGACAGGGGGGCTACGAGCAGTACTTC
CASSGQGGYEQYF
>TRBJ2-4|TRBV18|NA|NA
TGTGCCAGCTCACCAATGACAGGCTCAAACATTCAGTACTTC
CASSPMTGSNIQYF
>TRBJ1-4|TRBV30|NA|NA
TGTGCCCTTGGTCGGGTTAATGAAAAACTGTTTTTT
CALGRVNEKLFF
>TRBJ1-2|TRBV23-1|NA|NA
TGCGCCAGCAGTCAACGATTAGGAAGGGGAGGGGACTATGGCTACACCTTC
CASSQRLGRGGDYGYTF
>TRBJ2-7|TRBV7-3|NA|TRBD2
TGTGCCAGCAGCCCCAACCCGGGAGGGGAGCAGTACTTC
CASSPNPGGEQYF
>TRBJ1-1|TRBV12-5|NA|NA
TGTGCTAGTGGTTTGGTACGTGGGCCGGAAGCTTTCTTT
CASGLVRGPEAFF
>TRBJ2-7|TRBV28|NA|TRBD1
TGTGCCAGCAGCAGACAGGGCAGGTACGAGCAGTACTTC
CASSRQGRYEQYF
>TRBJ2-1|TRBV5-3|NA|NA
TGTGCCAGAAGCTTCGGGACTTCTCGGGAGCAGTTCTTC
CARSFGTSREQFF
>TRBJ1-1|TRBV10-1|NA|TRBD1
TGCGCCAGCGGGAGGACAGGGGTGAACACTGAAGCTTTCTTT
CASGRTGVNTEAFF
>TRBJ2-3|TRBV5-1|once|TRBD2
TGCGCCAGCAGCTTACAGACTAGCTCAGATACGCAGTATTTT
CASSLQTSSDTQYF
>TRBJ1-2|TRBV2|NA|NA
TGTGCCAGCAGCCGTACAGGGAACTATGGCTACACCTTC
CASSRTGNYGYTF
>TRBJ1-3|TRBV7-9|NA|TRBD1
TGTTCCAGCAGCTTGTACAGGGGGCGAGTAGGAAACACCATATATTTT
CSSSLYRGRVGNTIYF
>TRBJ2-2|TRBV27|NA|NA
TGTGCCAGCAGTTTAAACCAGGGGACCGGGGAGCTGTTTTTT
CASSLNQGTGELFF
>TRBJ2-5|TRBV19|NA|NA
TGTGCCAGTAGTCGGGGGGAGACCCAGTACTTC
CASSRGETQYF
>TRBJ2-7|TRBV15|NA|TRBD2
TGTGCCACCAGCATCCCCTCAGGCGGGGGCGAGCAGTACTTC
CATSIPSGGGEQYF
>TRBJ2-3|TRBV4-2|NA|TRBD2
TGTGCCAGCAGCCCAAGGACTAGCGGGGGGGCCAGGGCAGATACGCAGTATTTT
CASSPRTSGGARADTQYF
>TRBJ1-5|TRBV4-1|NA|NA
TGCGCCAGCAGCCAAGTAACACCTCCCAATCAGCCCCAGCATTTT
CASSQVTPPNQPQHF
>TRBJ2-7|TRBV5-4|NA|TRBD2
TGTGCCAGCAGCTTGGTGGGAGCGGGAGTTGCGTACGAGCAGTACTTC
CASSLVGAGVAYEQYF
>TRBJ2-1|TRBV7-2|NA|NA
TGTGCCAGCAGCTTATGGTCTGCAGGGTGGTTCTTC
CASSLWSAGWFF
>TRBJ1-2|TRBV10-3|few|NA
TGTGCCATCAGTGAGGGGGACTGGATTCCCTCTATGGGCTACACCTTC
CAISEGDWIPSMGYTF
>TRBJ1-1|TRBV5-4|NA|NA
TGTGCCAGCAGCTTAGACATAAACACTGAAGCTTTCTTT
CASSLDINTEAFF
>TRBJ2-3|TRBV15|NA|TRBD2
TGTGCCACCAGCAGTGCGGGACTAGCGGGAGCATTTGGCACAGATACGCAGTATTTT
CATSSAGLAGAFGTDTQYF
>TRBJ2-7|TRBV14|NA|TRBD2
TGTGCCAGCAGCCAAGTAACAAGTCGGCGGGGGTTTTCCTACGAGCAGTACTTC
CASSQVTSRRGFSYEQYF
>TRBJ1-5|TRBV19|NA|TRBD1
TGTGCCAGTAGCCGCCCGGGACAGGGAACGTATAGCAATCAGCCCCAGCATTTT
CASSRPGQGTYSNQPQHF
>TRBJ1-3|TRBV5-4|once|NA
TGTGCCAGCAGCTTGGAGGGCCAGGGCCTTTCTGGAAACACCATATATTTT
CASSLEGQGLSGNTIYF
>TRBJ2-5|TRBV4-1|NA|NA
TGCGCCAGCAGCTTCGACAAAGCTCAAGAGACCCAGTACTTC
CASSFDKAQETQYF
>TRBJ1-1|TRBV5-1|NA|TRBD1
TGCGCCAGTGCGACAGGGCCGAACACTGAAGCTTTCTTT
CASATGPNTEAFF
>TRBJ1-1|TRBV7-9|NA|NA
TGTGCCAGCAGCCCGAACCGCGTTGAAGCTTTCTTT
CASSPNRVEAFF
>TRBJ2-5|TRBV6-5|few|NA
TGTGCCAGCAGGGCTAGAGAGACCCAGTACTTC
CASRARETQYF
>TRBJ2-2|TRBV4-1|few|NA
TGCGCCAGCAGCCAAGTGGATCGGCGGGGGAACACCGGGGAGCTGTTTTTT
CASSQVDRRGNTGELFF
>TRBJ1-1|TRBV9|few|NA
TGTGCCAGCAGCAGGCAGGGGACACCCGACCCAGCTTTCTTT
CASSRQGTPDPAFF
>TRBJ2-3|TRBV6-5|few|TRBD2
TGTGCCAGCAGTGGCTGGGGTAGCGGGGCAGATACGCAGTATTTT
CASSGWGSGADTQYF
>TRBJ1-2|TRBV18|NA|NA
TGTGCCAGCTCCCTACAAAGCAGGGCAACGAACTATGGCTACACCTTC
CASSLQSRATNYGYTF
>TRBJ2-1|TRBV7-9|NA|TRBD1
TGTGCCAGCAGCTTAGCCGGGACAGGTCGCGAAGATGAGCAGTTCTTC
CASSLAGTGREDEQFF
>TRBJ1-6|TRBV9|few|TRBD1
TGTGCCAGCAGCCCTCGGGACAGCTATAATTCACCCCTCCACTTT
CASSPRDSYNSPLHF
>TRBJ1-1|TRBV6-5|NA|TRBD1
TGTGCCAGCAGTTACGGAGGGGGCGCGGGTACTGAAGCTTTCTTT
CASSYGGGAGTEAFF
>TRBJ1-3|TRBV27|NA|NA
TGTGCCAGCAGTCCACTCCCCGGAAACACCATATATTTT
CASSPLPGNTIYF
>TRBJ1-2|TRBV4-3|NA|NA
TGCGCCAGCAGCCAAGATGACGGGTCGGGCTATGGCTACACCTTC
CASSQDDGSGYGYTF
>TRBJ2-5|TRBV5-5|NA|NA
TGTGCCAGCAGCTCCCCCGGGAGTTTTAGGGAGACCCAGTACTTC
CASSSPGSFRETQYF
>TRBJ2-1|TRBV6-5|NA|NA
TGTGCCAGCAGTTACTTGCCGGGACTCCACAATGAGCAGTTCTTC
CASSYLPGLHNEQFF
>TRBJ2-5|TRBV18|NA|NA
TGTGCCAGCTCAGAGGCGCGGTATGGAGAGACCCAGTACTTC
CASSEARYGETQYF
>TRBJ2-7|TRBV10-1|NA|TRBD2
TGCGCCAGCAGTCCTAGCGGGAGCTCCTACGAGCAGTACTTC
CASSPSGSSYEQYF
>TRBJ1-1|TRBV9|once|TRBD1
TGTGCCAGCAGCGGACCCACAGGGGATCGGAACACTGAAGCTTTCTTT
CASSGPTGDRNTEAFF
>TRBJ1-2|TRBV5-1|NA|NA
TGCGCCAGCTCCGGGGACTATGGCTACACCTTC
CASSGDYGYTF
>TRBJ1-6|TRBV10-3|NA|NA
TGTGCCATCGGGGGAACAGGGAATTCACCCCTCCACTTT
CAIGGTGNSPLHF
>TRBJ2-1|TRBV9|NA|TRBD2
TGTGCCAGCAGCCCCTTTCTAGCGGGGAGCTCCTACAATGAGCAGTTCTTC
CASSPFLAGSSYNEQFF